The clone carrying this T cell receptor beta chain has only a few counts. The data originate from a study of T-cell memory formation after mild COVID-19. TCRdb itself ran the 5' RACE reads through MiXCR, one entry per CDR3 protein. The sample yields 400,000 to 500,000 distinct CDR3 sequences, approximately 24% seen once. J was trimmed by 5 bases and V by 6 bases; bases with no gene match: 7. The CDR3 covers 15 residues. The sequencing sample was made of PBMCs or a T cell subset sorted from them (not recorded which). The rearrangement joins TRBV12-3 or TRBV12-4 to TRBJ2-1; 10 nucleotides align to TRBD2. The receptor's source is an adult woman who had mild COVID-19 (a few samples of this study predate the infection). Cell type and time point are not known. The CDR3 protein is CASRTLAGDHNEQFF. For the CDR3, the DNA is TGTGCCAGCAGAACCCTAGCGGGAGATCACAATGAGCAGTTCTTC.